This TCR beta chain was captured in a study of radiotherapy plus CTLA-4 blockade in lung cancer. Regarding the study as a whole: Following radiotherapy plus ipilimumab, tumor-derived TCR clones expanded in the blood.

Repertoires were generated with immunoSEQ multiplex PCR, while TCRdb's copy carries only in-frame clones and drops some. The table has more than 75,000 clones, approximately 80% seen once. Regarding this clone: The antigen remains unidentified.

Germline CDR1 and CDR2: MDHEN and SYDVKM. V trimming: 4 bases; J trimming: 2 bases; junction bases outside the gene matches: 8. The CDR3 sequence is 15 residues long. This clonotype was obtained from a human donor with non-small cell lung cancer that progressed on radiotherapy plus ipilimumab. This chain joins TRBV28 and TRBJ2-7; 7 bases align to TRBD1. Sequences were derived from peripheral blood, sampled from a patient treated with radiotherapy plus ipilimumab. In DNA form, the CDR3 reads TGTGCCAGCAGTTCAACAGGGGACGCAGCCTACGAGCAGTACTTC. This encodes CASSSTGDAAYEQYF.